This TCR beta chain was retrieved from a study of regulatory T cells in long-lasting Graves disease. Researchers made TCR beta libraries by using iRepertoire HTBI primers and running Arm-PCR on CDR3 regions. Each CDR3 protein gets one entry after TCRdb re-called the multiplex PCR reads with MiXCR. The sample holds around 400,000 distinct CDR3 sequences, around a sixth seen once. This clonotype came up many times. This sample's time point: newly diagnosed GD, antithyroid drugs for less than 3 months. Following extraction of RNA from PBMCs, that RNA was used to make the TCR library. The V gene lost 8 bases and the J gene lost 0 bases, with 17 bases spanning the gap. From germline, CDR1 is SGHTA and CDR2 FQGNSA. The CDR3 runs 16 residues.

Sequenced here: peripheral blood mononuclear cells (PBMCs), sampled at new diagnosis, from a patient treated with antithyroid drugs. This chain connects TRBV7-2 to TRBJ2-1, with D possibly TRBD2 on 7 matching bases. The TCR comes from a female donor with Graves disease. CDR3 bases: TGTGCCAGCCGAAACGGGGGGCCCAGCTCCTACAATGAGCAGTTCTTC. Its translation is CASRNGGPSSYNEQFF.